Shown below are 11 T cell receptor beta chains from a single sample sequenced in a study of radiation and T cells in renal cell carcinoma. The time point is: baseline pretreatment blood. Regarding treatment: 15 Gy SBRT to primary tumor, nephrectomy 4 weeks later. Method: immunoSEQ multiplex PCR; TCRdb's copy keeps in-frame clones and lacks some. The data contain about 140,000 clones, roughly 85% of them singletons. The sample consisted of blood, taken from a patient whose treatment included radiotherapy and nephrectomy. Receptors originate from a woman in her fifties or sixties with renal cell carcinoma.

This clone has just a few counts. The genes are TRBV7-8 and TRBJ2-7, with D tentatively TRBD1 or TRBD2 (5 bases each). Per the germline V gene, CDR1 is SGHVS and CDR2 is FQNEAQ. The CDR3 loop spans 15 amino acids. The V end was cut by 2 bases, the J end by 3 bases, with 14 bases between. This CDR3 reads CASSLRAGTDYEQYF. In DNA, the CDR3 is TGTGCCAGCAGCTTAAGAGCCGGGACGGACTACGAGCAGTACTTC.

This chain links TRBV5-1 with TRBJ2-7, with D unresolved. Germline assignment: CDR1 SGHRS and CDR2 YFSETQ. The CDR3 loop spans 14 amino acids. Trimming removed 1 base at V and 0 bases at J, with 8 bases between. The CDR3 is CASSLLYSSYEQYF. Written as DNA, the CDR3 is TGCGCCAGCAGCTTGTTGTACAGCTCCTACGAGCAGTACTTC.

This chain joins TRBV18 and TRBJ2-7; D uncertain. The CDR3 has 14 amino acids. Trimming cost V 6 bases and J 0 bases, with 12 bases left between them. Germline V gives CDR1 KGHSH, CDR2 LQKENI. This CDR3 reads CASSAQQSSYEQYF. The CDR3 region has the DNA TGTGCCAGCTCCGCACAGCAGAGCTCCTACGAGCAGTACTTC.

This clone was recorded a few times. This rearrangement joins TRBV10-2 to TRBJ1-5, with 8 bases identical to TRBD1. Per the germline V gene, CDR1 is WSHSY and CDR2 is SAAADI. With 6 bases clipped from V and 0 bases from J, the junction kept 1 base outside the gene matches. This CDR3 is 14 amino acids long. CDR3 region: CASRGTGSNQPQHF. DNA for the CDR3: TGCGCCAGCAGAGGGACAGGTAGCAATCAGCCCCAGCATTTT.

This rearrangement joins TRBV5-4 to TRBJ1-2; possible D gene TRBD1, 6 bases. The CDR3 length is 14 residues. Trimming removed 2 bases from V and 5 bases from J, with 13 bases in between. Germline CDR1 reads SGHNT; CDR2 reads YYREEE (reference sequence). DNA of the CDR3: TGTGCCAGCAGCTTTCGGGCAGGGGATTATGGCTACACCTTC. It is translated as CASSFRAGDYGYTF.

The chain has TRBV29-1 and TRBJ2-2; D possibly matches TRBD1 or TRBD2 (6 bases each). Germline V CDR1 and CDR2: SQVTM, ANQGSEA. V gave up 5 bases and J gave up 0 bases, with 19 bases separating them. The CDR3 sequence is 17 residues long. This CDR3 reads CSVYFWGDNANTGELFF. CDR3 coding DNA: TGCAGCGTTTACTTTTGGGGGGACAACGCGAACACCGGGGAGCTGTTTTTT.

The chain carries TRBV4-3 and TRBJ1-1; D not resolved. The V gene lost 0 bases and the J gene lost 1 base, with 9 bases spanning the gap. Germline V gene lookup returns CDR1 LGHNA and CDR2 YSLEER. The length of the CDR3 is 15 residues. In DNA, the CDR3 is TGCGCCAGCAGCCAAGATCAAGACCCGAACACTGAAGCTTTCTTT. The encoded protein is CASSQDQDPNTEAFF.

A remark on this clone: Other DNA sequences in the same sample also yield this CDR3. V and J are TRBV7-9 and TRBJ2-5, with D maybe TRBD2 (6 bases). V dropped 1 base and J dropped 5 bases, with 8 bases sitting between them. In germline, CDR1 is SEHNR, CDR2 FQNEAQ (reference sequence). The CDR3 contains 13 residues. Here the CDR3 DNA reads TGTGCCAGCAGCTTAGGTGGGGGGGAGACCCAGTACTTC. Amino acid sequence: CASSLGGGETQYF. Full variable domain (missing parts from reference TRBV7-9 and TRBJ2-5): DTGVSQNPRHKITKRGQNVTFRCDPISEHNRLYWYRQTLGQGPEFLTYFQNEAQLEKSRLLSDRFSAERPKGSFSTLEIQRTEQGDSAMYLCASSLGGGETQYFGPGTRLLVL.

The chain links TRBV4-3 to TRBJ2-7; D is ambiguous. Trimming shortened V by 2 bases and J by 7 bases, and 6 bases separated the two germline ends. The CDR3 totals 11 residues. Germline-derived CDR1 and CDR2 are LGHNA and YSLEER. The CDR3 loop is CASSQKGEQYF. The CDR3 DNA reads as TGCGCCAGCAGCCAAAAGGGAGAGCAGTACTTC.

This chain connects TRBV19 to TRBJ1-2, with no clear D. V was trimmed by 3 bases and J by 5 bases, leaving 10 bases between them. CDR1 LNHDA and CDR2 SQIVND come from the germline V gene (reference sequence). CDR3 length equals 13 residues. The CDR3 is CASSIRAEYGYTF. In DNA, the CDR3 is TGTGCCAGTAGTATTAGGGCCGAATATGGCTACACCTTC.

The CDR3 nucleotides read TGTGCCAGCAGCCCAGGGGGAGCTAACTATGGCTACACCTTC. Its translation: CASSPGGANYGYTF. This chain joins TRBV4-2 and TRBJ1-2, with TRBD1 matching 7 bases. The CDR3 has 14 residues. Looked up from germline, CDR1 is LGHNA and CDR2 is YNFKEQ. V lost 4 bases and J lost 0; bases outside the gene matches: 2.